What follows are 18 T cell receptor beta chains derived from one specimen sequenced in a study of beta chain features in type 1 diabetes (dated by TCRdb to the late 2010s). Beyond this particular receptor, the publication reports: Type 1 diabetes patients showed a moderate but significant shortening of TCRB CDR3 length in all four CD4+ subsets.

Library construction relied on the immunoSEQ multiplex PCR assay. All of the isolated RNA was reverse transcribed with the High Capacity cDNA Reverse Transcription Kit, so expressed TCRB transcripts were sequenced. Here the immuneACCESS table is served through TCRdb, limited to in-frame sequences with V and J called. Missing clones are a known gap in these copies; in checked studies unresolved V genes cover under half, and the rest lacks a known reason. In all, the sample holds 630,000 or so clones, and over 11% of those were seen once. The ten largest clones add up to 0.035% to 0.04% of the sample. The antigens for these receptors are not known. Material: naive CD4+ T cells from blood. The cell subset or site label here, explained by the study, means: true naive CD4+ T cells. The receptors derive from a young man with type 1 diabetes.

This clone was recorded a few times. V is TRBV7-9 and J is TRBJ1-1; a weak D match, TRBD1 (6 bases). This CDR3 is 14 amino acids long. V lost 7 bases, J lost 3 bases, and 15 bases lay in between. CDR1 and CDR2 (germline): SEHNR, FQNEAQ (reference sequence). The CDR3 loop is CASTAQGRDTEAFF. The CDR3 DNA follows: TGTGCCAGCACAGCACAGGGTCGGGACACTGAAGCTTTCTTT.

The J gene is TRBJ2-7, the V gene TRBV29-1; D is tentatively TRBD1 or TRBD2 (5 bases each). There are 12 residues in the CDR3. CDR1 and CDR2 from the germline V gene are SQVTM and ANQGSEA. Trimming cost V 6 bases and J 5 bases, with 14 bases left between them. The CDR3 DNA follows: TGCAGCGTCGTCGGGCAGGGAGACGAGCAGTACTTC. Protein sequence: CSVVGQGDEQYF.

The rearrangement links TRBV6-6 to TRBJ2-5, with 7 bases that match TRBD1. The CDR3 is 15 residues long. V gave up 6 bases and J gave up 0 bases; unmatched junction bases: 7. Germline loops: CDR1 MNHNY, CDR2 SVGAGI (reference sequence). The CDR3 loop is CASSLTGLYQETQYF. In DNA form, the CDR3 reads TGTGCCAGCAGCTTGACAGGGCTGTACCAAGAGACCCAGTACTTC.

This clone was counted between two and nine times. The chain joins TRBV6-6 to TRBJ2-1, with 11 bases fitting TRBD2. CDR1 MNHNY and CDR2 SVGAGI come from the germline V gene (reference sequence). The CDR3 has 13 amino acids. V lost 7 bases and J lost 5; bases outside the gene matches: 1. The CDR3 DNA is TGTGCCAGCAATAGCGGGGGGGACAATGAGCAGTTCTTC. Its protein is CASNSGGDNEQFF.

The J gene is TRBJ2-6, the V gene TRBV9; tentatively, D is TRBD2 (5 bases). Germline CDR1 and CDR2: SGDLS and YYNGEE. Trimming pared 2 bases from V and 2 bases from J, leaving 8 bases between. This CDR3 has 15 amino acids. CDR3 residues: CASSVIGTGANVLTF. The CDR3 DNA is TGTGCCAGCAGCGTGATCGGGACTGGGGCCAACGTCCTGACTTTC.

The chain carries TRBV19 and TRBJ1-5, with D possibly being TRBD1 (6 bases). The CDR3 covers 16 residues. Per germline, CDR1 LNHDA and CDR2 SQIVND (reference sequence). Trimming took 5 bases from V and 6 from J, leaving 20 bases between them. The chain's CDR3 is CASSQVVTGSPQPQHF. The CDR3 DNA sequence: TGTGCCAGTAGTCAGGTCGTGACAGGTTCCCCTCAGCCCCAGCATTTT.

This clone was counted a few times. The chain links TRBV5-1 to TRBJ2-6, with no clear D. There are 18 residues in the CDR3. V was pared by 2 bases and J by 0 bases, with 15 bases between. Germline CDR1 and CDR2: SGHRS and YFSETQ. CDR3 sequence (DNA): TGCGCCAGCAGCTTCCAAGTCACCGGCAGCTCTGGGGCCAACGTCCTGACTTTC. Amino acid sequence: CASSFQVTGSSGANVLTF. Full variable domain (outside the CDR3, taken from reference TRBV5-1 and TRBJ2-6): KAGVTQTPRYLIKTRGQQVTLSCSPISGHRSVSWYQQTPGQGLQFLFEYFSETQRNKGNFPGRFSGRQFSNSRSEMNVSTLELGDSALYLCASSFQVTGSSGANVLTFGAGSRLTVL.

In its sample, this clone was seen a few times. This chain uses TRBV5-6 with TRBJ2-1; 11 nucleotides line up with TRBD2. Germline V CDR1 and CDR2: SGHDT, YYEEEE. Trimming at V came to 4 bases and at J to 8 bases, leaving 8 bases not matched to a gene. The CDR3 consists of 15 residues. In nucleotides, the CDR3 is TGTGCCAGCAGCCTTAGCGGGAGGGTATATGATGAGCAGTTCTTC. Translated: CASSLSGRVYDEQFF.

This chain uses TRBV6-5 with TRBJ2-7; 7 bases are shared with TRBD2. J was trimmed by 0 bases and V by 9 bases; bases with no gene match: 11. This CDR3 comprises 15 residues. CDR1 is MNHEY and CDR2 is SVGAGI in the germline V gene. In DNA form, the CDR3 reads TGTGCCAGTATAAGCTTCTGGGAGGGCTCCTACGAGCAGTACTTC. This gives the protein CASISFWEGSYEQYF.

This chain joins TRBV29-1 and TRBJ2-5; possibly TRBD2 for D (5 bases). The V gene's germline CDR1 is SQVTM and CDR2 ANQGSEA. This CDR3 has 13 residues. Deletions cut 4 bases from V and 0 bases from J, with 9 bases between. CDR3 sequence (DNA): TGCAGCGTTGCTCGGACTGACCAAGAGACCCAGTACTTC. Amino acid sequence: CSVARTDQETQYF.

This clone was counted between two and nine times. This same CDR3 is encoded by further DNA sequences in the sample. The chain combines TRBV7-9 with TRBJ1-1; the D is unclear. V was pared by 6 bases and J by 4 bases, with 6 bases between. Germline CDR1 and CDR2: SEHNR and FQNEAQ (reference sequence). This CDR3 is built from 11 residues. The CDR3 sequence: CASSSGTEAFF. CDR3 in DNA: TGTGCCAGCAGTAGCGGCACTGAAGCTTTCTTT. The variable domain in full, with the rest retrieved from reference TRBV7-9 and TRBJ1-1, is DTGVSQNPRHKITKRGQNVTFRCDPISEHNRLYWYRQTLGQGPEFLTYFQNEAQLEKSRLLSDRFSAERPKGSFSTLEIQRTEQGDSAMYLCASSSGTEAFFGQGTRLTVV.

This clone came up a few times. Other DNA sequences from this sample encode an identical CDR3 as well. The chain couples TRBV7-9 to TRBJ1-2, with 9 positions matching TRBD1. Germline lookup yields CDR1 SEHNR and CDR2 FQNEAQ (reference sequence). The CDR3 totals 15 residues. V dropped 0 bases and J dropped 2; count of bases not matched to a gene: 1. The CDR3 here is CASSLAGTGNYGYTF. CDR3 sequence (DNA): TGTGCCAGCAGCTTAGCCGGGACAGGGAACTATGGCTACACCTTC.

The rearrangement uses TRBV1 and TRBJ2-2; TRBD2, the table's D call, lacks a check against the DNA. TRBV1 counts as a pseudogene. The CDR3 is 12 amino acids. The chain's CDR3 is CTSSRDTGELFF. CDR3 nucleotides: TGCACCAGCAGCCGAGACACCGGGGAGCTGTTTTTT.

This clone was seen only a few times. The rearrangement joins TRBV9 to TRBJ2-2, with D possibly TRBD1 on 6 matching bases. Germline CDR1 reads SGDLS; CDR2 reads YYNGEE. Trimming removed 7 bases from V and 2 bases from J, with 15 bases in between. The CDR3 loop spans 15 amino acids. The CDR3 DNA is TGTGCCAGCTCCCGGGACATCATTAACACCGGGGAGCTGTTTTTT. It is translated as CASSRDIINTGELFF.

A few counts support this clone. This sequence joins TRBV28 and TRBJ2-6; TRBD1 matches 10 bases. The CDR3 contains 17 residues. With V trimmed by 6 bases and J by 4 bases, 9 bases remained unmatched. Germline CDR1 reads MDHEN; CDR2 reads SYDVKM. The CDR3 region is CASRETGGARGANVLTF. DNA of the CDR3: TGTGCCAGCAGGGAGACAGGGGGCGCACGAGGGGCCAACGTCCTGACTTTC.

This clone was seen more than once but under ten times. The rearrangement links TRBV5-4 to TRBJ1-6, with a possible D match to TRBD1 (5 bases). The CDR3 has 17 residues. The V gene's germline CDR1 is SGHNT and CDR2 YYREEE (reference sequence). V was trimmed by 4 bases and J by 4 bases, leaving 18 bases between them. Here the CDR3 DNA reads TGTGCCAGCAGCGACCTTCCCGGGACGAATTATAATTCACCCCTCCACTTT. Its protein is CASSDLPGTNYNSPLHF.

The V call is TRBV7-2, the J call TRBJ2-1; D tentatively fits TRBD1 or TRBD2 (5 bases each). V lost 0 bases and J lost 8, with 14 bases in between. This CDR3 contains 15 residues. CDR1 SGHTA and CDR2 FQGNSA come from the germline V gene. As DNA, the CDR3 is TGTGCCAGCAGCTTAGCCGGGACCGCGGTTGATGAGCAGTTCTTC. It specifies CASSLAGTAVDEQFF.

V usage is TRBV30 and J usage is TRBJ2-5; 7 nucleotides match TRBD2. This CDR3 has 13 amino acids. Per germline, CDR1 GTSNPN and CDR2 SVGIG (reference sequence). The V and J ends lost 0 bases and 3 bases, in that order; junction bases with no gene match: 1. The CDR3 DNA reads TGTGCCTGGAGTGTAGGGACTAAAGAGACCCAGTACTTC. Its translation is CAWSVGTKETQYF.